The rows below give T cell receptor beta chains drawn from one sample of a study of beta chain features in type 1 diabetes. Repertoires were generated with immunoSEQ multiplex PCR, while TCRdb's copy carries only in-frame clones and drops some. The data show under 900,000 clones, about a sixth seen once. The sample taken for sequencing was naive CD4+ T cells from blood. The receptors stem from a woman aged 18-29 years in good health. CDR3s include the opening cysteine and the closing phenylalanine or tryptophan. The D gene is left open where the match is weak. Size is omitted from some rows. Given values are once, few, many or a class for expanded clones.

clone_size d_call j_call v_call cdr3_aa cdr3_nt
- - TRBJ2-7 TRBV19 CASSIQGGYEQYF TGTGCCAGTAGTATACAGGGCGGCTACGAGCAGTACTTC
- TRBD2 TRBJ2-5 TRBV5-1 CASSLVAGTQETQYF TGCGCCAGCAGCTTGGTAGCGGGGACCCAAGAGACCCAGTACTTC
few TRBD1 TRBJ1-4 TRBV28 CASSSPRGGNEKLFF TGTGCCAGCAGTTCCCCTAGAGGGGGCAATGAAAAACTGTTTTTT
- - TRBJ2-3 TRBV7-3 CASSLIPAGSGNTQYF TGTGCCAGCAGCTTAATCCCGGCGGGATCGGGAAATACGCAGTATTTT
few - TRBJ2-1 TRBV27 CASSASSGYPNEQFF TGTGCCAGCAGTGCCTCCTCCGGGTACCCCAATGAGCAGTTCTTC
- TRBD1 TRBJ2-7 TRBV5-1 CASSETGGLYEQYF TGCGCCAGCAGCGAAACAGGGGGCTTGTACGAGCAGTACTTC
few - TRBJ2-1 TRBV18 CASSPRADPFNEQFF TGTGCCAGCTCACCCAGGGCAGACCCCTTCAATGAGCAGTTCTTC
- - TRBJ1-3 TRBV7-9 CASSLEAATIYF TGTGCCAGCAGCTTAGAGGCTGCGACCATATATTTT
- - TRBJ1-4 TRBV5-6 CASSEQITNEKLFF TGTGCCAGCAGCGAACAGATAACTAATGAAAAACTGTTTTTT
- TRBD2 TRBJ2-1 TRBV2 CASSRSGTTYNEQFF TGTGCCAGCAGTCGCTCAGGGACTACCTACAATGAGCAGTTCTTC
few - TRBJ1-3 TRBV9 CASSVEDSRNTIYF TGTGCCAGCAGTGTCGAAGACTCGAGAAACACCATATATTTT
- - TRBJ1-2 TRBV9 CASSREALTVYGYTF TGTGCCAGCAGCCGGGAGGCGCTTACGGTCTATGGCTACACCTTC
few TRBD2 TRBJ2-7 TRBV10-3 CAITPGLASYEQYF TGTGCCATCACCCCGGGACTAGCTTCCTACGAGCAGTACTTC
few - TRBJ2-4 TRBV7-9 CASSLSGTGRRNIQYF TGTGCCAGCAGCTTATCGGGCACGGGGAGACGTAACATTCAGTACTTC
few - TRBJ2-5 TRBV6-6 CATVDSVGETQYF TGTGCCACCGTAGATTCGGTCGGAGAGACCCAGTACTTC
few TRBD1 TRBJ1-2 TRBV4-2 CASSQRNDPGQAVYGYTF TGTGCCAGCAGCCAAAGGAATGACCCGGGACAGGCGGTCTATGGCTACACCTTC
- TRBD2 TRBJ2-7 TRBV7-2 CASSSTSGSYEQYF TGTGCCAGCAGCAGTACTAGCGGGAGTTACGAGCAGTACTTC
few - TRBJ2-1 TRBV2 CASSEGSQGSSYNEQFF TGTGCCAGCAGTGAGGGTAGTCAGGGAAGCTCCTACAATGAGCAGTTCTTC
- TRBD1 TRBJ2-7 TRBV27 CASSSGQGVRYEQYF TGTGCCAGCAGTTCGGGACAGGGGGTTCGGTACGAGCAGTACTTC
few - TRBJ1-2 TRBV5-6 CASSSIRYGYTF TGTGCCAGCAGCTCGATTCGCTATGGCTACACCTTC